The rows below give T cell receptor beta chains drawn from one sample of a study of blood T cell repertoires in COVID-19. Sequencing used immunoSEQ multiplex PCR; TCRdb keeps in-frame clones, though not all of them. The table includes about 110,000 clones, approximately 87% detected once. The sequenced material came from peripheral blood. The origin of the receptors is a woman aged 55-69 years with acute or convalescent COVID-19. Each CDR3 is given with its conserved first and last residue. The D gene is left open where the match is weak. Expanded clones get a size class; other rows say once, few or many, or leave the size out.

D gene,J gene,clone size,V gene,CDR3 protein,CDR3 DNA
.,TRBJ2-1,.,TRBV29-1,CSVAGPSYNEQFF,TGCAGCGTTGCTGGGCCTTCCTACAATGAACAGTTCTTC
.,TRBJ2-6,.,TRBV19,CASSPTRGSVSGANVLTF,TGTGCCAGTAGTCCAACCAGGGGATCGGTCTCTGGGGCCAACGTCCTGACTTTC
TRBD1,TRBJ1-2,.,TRBV10-2,CASSEGTGGLYGYTF,TGCGCCAGCAGTGAGGGGACAGGGGGACTGTATGGCTACACCTTC
TRBD2,TRBJ2-1,once,TRBV27,CASSPRGGGGGNEQFF,TGTGCCAGCAGTCCCCGGGGAGGCGGGGGAGGCAATGAGCAGTTCTTC
.,TRBJ1-1,.,TRBV20-1,CSASTGRQGAEAFF,TGCAGTGCTAGTACCGGACGGCAGGGTGCCGAAGCTTTCTTT
.,TRBJ1-2,.,TRBV4-2,CASSQAGVNYGYTF,TGTGCCAGCAGCCAAGCCGGAGTTAACTATGGCTACACCTTC
TRBD1,TRBJ1-1,.,TRBV4-3,CASSHKPGAGGQTNTEAFF,TGCGCCAGCAGCCATAAACCGGGGGCCGGGGGACAGACAAACACTGAAGCTTTCTTT
TRBD2,TRBJ2-3,.,TRBV5-1,CASCLAGVRDTQYF,TGCGCCAGCTGTCTAGCGGGAGTTAGGGATACGCAGTATTTT
TRBD2,TRBJ2-3,once,TRBV4-2,CASSHISGDTDTQYF,TGTGCCAGCAGCCATATTAGCGGGGACACAGATACGCAGTATTTT
TRBD2,TRBJ2-3,.,TRBV6-6,CASSYGPSGGADTQYF,TGTGCCAGCAGTTACGGCCCTAGCGGGGGTGCAGATACGCAGTATTTT
.,TRBJ2-5,.,TRBV5-1,CASSFRLAGDQETQYF,TGCGCCAGCAGCTTCCGGCTCGCGGGCGATCAAGAGACCCAGTACTTC
.,TRBJ2-7,.,TRBV28,CASTPPLGVHEQYF,TGTGCCAGCACTCCCCCCTTAGGGGTCCACGAGCAGTACTTC
TRBD1,TRBJ1-4,.,TRBV28,CASSTGQGREKLFF,TGTGCCAGCAGTACGGGACAGGGAAGGGAAAAACTGTTTTTT
TRBD1,TRBJ2-2,.,TRBV11-2,CASSRDRTNTGELFF,TGTGCCAGCAGCCGGGACAGGACGAACACCGGGGAGCTGTTTTTT
.,TRBJ1-2,few,TRBV27,CASSLAGSNYGYTF,TGTGCCAGCAGTTTGGCGGGATCTAACTATGGCTACACCTTC